These 27 T cell receptor beta chains were sequenced from one sample in a study of T-cell memory formation after mild COVID-19. One entry per CDR3 protein results from TCRdb running MiXCR on the 5' RACE reads. The data show hundreds of thousands of distinct CDR3 sequences, with less than 25% seen just once and roughly 8.3% held by the top ten. Sequenced: PBMCs or a T cell subset sorted from them (not recorded which). The receptors shown here come from an adult woman who had mild COVID-19 (a few samples of this study predate the infection). Cell type and time point are not known.

CDR3 nucleotide sequence: TGCGCCAGCAGCCAGGTTGGTACAGACTACAATGAGCAGTTCTTC. Translated: CASSQVGTDYNEQFF. The chain couples TRBV4-3 to TRBJ2-1; D remains ambiguous. This CDR3 comprises 15 residues. V dropped 3 bases and J dropped 3 bases, with 12 bases sitting between them. Germline V gives CDR1 LGHNA, CDR2 YSLEER.

This clonotype was counted a few times. In DNA, the CDR3 is TGTGCCACCAGCGCCCCGGCAGGGGGGGCGCGCGGTCAGCCCCAGCATTTT. Its translation is CATSAPAGGARGQPQHF. V is TRBV15 and J is TRBJ1-5, with 7 bases identical to TRBD1. The CDR3 is 17 residues long. V shed 5 bases, J shed 6 bases, and the junction held 16 bases outside the gene matches. The germline V gene encodes CDR1 LNHNV and CDR2 YYDKDF (reference sequence).

This clonotype has more than one count but fewer than ten. CDR3 amino acids: CASSVAAGNTEAFF. For the CDR3, the DNA is TGTGCCAGCAGCGTAGCTGCCGGGAACACTGAAGCTTTCTTT. The chain carries TRBV9 and TRBJ1-1; no definite D call. The CDR3 contains 14 residues. CDR1 and CDR2 (germline): SGDLS, YYNGEE. The V end was cut by 0 bases, the J end by 1 base, with 7 bases between.

A few counts support this clonotype. The chain combines TRBV20-1 with TRBJ1-2, with a weak D call TRBD1 (6 bases). This CDR3 comprises 12 residues. From germline, CDR1 is DFQATT and CDR2 SNEGSKA (reference sequence). The CDR3 sequence: CRPWGQLYGYTF. In nucleotides, the CDR3 is TGCAGACCCTGGGGGCAGCTCTATGGCTACACCTTC.

The V and J genes are TRBV6-5 and TRBJ2-1; 8 bases agree with TRBD2. CDR3 size: 15 residues. CDR1 MNHEY and CDR2 SVGAGI come from the germline V gene. V dropped 5 bases and J dropped 13; count of bases not matched to a gene: 16. The CDR3 region is CASSPTRAGGVRQFF. The CDR3 coding sequence is TGTGCCAGCAGTCCGACTAGGGCGGGAGGTGTGAGACAGTTCTTC.

The chain combines TRBV6-2 or TRBV6-3 with TRBJ2-1; D not certain. V was cut by 6 bases and J by 6 bases, with 15 bases left in between. Germline CDR1 MNHEY, CDR2 SVGEGT. CDR3 length equals 14 residues. The DNA for the CDR3 is TGTGCCAGCAGCCCCTCCCACTACCTCAATGAGCAGTTCTTC. It codes for CASSPSHYLNEQFF.

Worth noting for this clonotype: At one of its ends the junction is not consistent with the germline gene, which may arise from a read error. This chain links TRBV12-3 or TRBV12-4 with TRBJ2-7; the match to TRBD2 covers 9 bases. The CDR3 is 14 residues long. The CDR3 protein is CASSLAGNNDEQYF. The CDR3 region has the DNA TGTGCCAGCAGTCTAGCGGGAAATAACGACGAGCAGTACTTC.

This clonotype has just a few counts. The chain is built from TRBV5-5 and TRBJ1-5, with TRBD1 as a possible D gene (5 bases). The germline V and J ends were trimmed by 2 bases and 0 bases, with 15 bases remaining between them. Per germline, CDR1 SGHKS and CDR2 YYEKEE (reference sequence). The CDR3 spans 17 residues. The chain's CDR3 is CASSFTRQTYSNQPQHF. CDR3 nucleotides: TGTGCCAGCAGCTTCACTCGACAGACATATAGCAATCAGCCCCAGCATTTT.

Only a few counts were recorded for this clonotype. V gene TRBV20-1 combines with J gene TRBJ2-3, with 7 bases aligning to TRBD2. Germline V gene lookup returns CDR1 DFQATT and CDR2 SNEGSKA (reference sequence). The CDR3 totals 15 residues. V lost 5 bases and J lost 2; bases outside the gene matches: 10. DNA of the CDR3: TGCAGTGCTCTCCTAGTGGGAGGGTTCACAGATACGCAGTATTTT. Translated: CSALLVGGFTDTQYF.

The V and J genes are TRBV6-2 or TRBV6-3 and TRBJ2-1; D perhaps matches TRBD2 (7 bases). Germline V gives CDR1 MNHEY, CDR2 SVGEGT. Trimming took 5 bases from V and 6 from J, leaving 17 bases between them. The CDR3 spans 15 residues. Here the CDR3 reads CASSPPGEGGNEQFF. For the CDR3, the DNA is TGTGCCAGCAGTCCCCCAGGGGAGGGAGGCAATGAGCAGTTCTTC.

This clonotype was counted only a few times. V is TRBV24-1 and J is TRBJ1-1; 8 bases line up with TRBD1. J was trimmed by 0 bases and V by 5 bases; bases with no gene match: 4. The CDR3 has 15 residues. Per germline, CDR1 KGHDR and CDR2 SFDVKD. The CDR3 sequence: CATSAGGDMNTEAFF. The CDR3 region has the DNA TGTGCCACCAGTGCAGGGGGCGACATGAACACTGAAGCTTTCTTT.

This clonotype was seen once. J is TRBJ2-4 and V is TRBV7-9; 11 bases are shared with TRBD2. The CDR3 runs 17 residues. With V trimmed by 5 bases and J by 3 bases, 9 bases remained unmatched. Looked up from germline, CDR1 is SEHNR and CDR2 is FQNEAQ (reference sequence). The CDR3 coding sequence is TGTGCCAGCAGCCTCACTAGCGGGAGTATGGGCAAAAACATTCAGTACTTC. The encoded protein is CASSLTSGSMGKNIQYF.

The chain is built from TRBV20-1 and TRBJ2-7, with a tentative D call TRBD2 (7 bases). The CDR3 is 14 residues long. Germline V gene data show CDR1 as DFQATT and CDR2 as SNEGSKA (reference sequence). Trimming took off 5 bases at V and 3 bases at J, with 17 bases between the two ends. CDR3 bases: TGCAGTGCTTTACAGGGAGGGTCGAACTACGAGCAGTACTTC. As protein: CSALQGGSNYEQYF.

This clonotype has a count of ten or more. The genes are TRBV24-1 and TRBJ2-4, with D perhaps matching TRBD1 (5 bases). This CDR3 comprises 14 residues. Germline V lookup: CDR1 KGHDR, CDR2 SFDVKD. V was pared by 2 bases and J by 2 bases, with 6 bases between. CDR3 DNA: TGTGCCACCAGTGATTCAGGGACCAAAAACATTCAGTACTTC. Translated, it gives CATSDSGTKNIQYF.

The chain carries TRBV12-3 or TRBV12-4 and TRBJ1-4; D call uncertain. The V end lost 6 bases, the J end lost 8 bases, and 10 bases lay between the germline ends. The CDR3 is 12 residues long. CDR3 region: CASRARGEKLFF. The CDR3 nucleotides read TGTGCCAGCAGGGCACGGGGAGAAAAACTGTTTTTT.

The rearrangement joins TRBV10-3 to TRBJ2-1; 7 bases map to TRBD2. This CDR3 spans 13 amino acids. Germline V gives CDR1 ENHRY, CDR2 SYGVKD. The V and J ends lost 10 bases and 2 bases, in that order; junction bases with no gene match: 5. The CDR3 loop is CATKAGPYNEQFF. The CDR3 DNA reads TGTGCCACAAAAGCGGGGCCCTACAATGAGCAGTTCTTC.

This chain uses TRBV7-2 with TRBJ1-5; tentative D call: TRBD1 (5 bases). The CDR3 has 15 residues. Trimming pared 1 base from V and 7 bases from J, leaving 14 bases between. Germline V gene lookup returns CDR1 SGHTA and CDR2 FQGNSA. CDR3 region: CASSLEGTRGQPQHF. For the CDR3, the DNA is TGTGCCAGCAGCTTAGAGGGAACACGGGGGCAGCCCCAGCATTTT.

The gene calls are TRBV10-3 and TRBJ1-5, with D perhaps matching TRBD1 (6 bases). CDR1 is ENHRY, CDR2 SYGVKD, per germline. The CDR3 spans 12 residues. V lost 10 bases and J lost 11, with 18 bases in between. The CDR3 DNA reads as TGTGCCAAACACACTGGGGGGCCGGCCCAGCATTTT. Protein sequence: CAKHTGGPAQHF.

V and J are TRBV4-1 and TRBJ1-6, with D tentatively TRBD1 (6 bases). V lost 3 bases and J 6 bases, leaving 15 bases between the germline ends. The CDR3 totals 16 residues. Per germline, CDR1 MGHRA and CDR2 YSYEKL. CDR3 amino acids: CASSQGRGTLNSPLHF. The CDR3 coding sequence is TGCGCCAGCAGCCAGGGAAGGGGGACCCTTAATTCACCCCTCCACTTT.

The chain uses TRBV3-1 and TRBJ2-1; TRBD2 aligns across 12 bases. Germline V gene data show CDR1 as LGHDT and CDR2 as YNNKEL (reference sequence). CDR3 size: 17 residues. V trimming: 2 bases; J trimming: 8 bases; junction bases outside the gene matches: 10. For the CDR3, the DNA is TGTGCCAGCAGCCAAAGGTTGACTAGCGGGAGTTTAGATGAGCAGTTCTTC. Protein sequence: CASSQRLTSGSLDEQFF.

This chain connects TRBV6-6 to TRBJ1-6; 7 bases map to TRBD1. The CDR3 is 14 residues long. Germline lookup yields CDR1 MNHNY and CDR2 SVGAGI (reference sequence). Trimming at V came to 4 bases and at J to 9 bases, leaving 6 bases not matched to a gene. In DNA form, the CDR3 reads TGTGCCAGCAGTTCAGGGGGGATCGGTTCACCCCTCCACTTT. As protein: CASSSGGIGSPLHF.

This clonotype has only a few counts. CDR3 nucleotide sequence: TGTGCCAGCAGCTCGGGGGCCAAAAACATTCAGTACTTC. Protein product: CASSSGAKNIQYF. V gene TRBV11-2 combines with J gene TRBJ2-4; perhaps TRBD2 as D (5 bases). Germline CDR1 reads SGHAT; CDR2 reads FQNNGV. The CDR3 loop spans 13 amino acids. Between the trimmed V and J ends, which lost 4 bases and 1 base, there was a span of 5 bases.

This clonotype was seen more than once but under ten times. The CDR3 loop reads CASSYWLAGGGNEQFF. CDR3 coding DNA: TGTGCCAGCAGTTACTGGCTAGCGGGAGGGGGAAATGAGCAGTTCTTC. This chain connects TRBV6-5 to TRBJ2-1; 12 bases map to TRBD2. CDR1 MNHEY and CDR2 SVGAGI come from the germline V gene. Unmatched junction bases numbered 5, after V lost 1 base and J lost 7 bases. There are 16 residues in the CDR3.

This clonotype showed up just a few times. The chain links TRBV5-6 to TRBJ2-7; 8 positions agree with TRBD2. The junction had 4 bases not matched to a gene; V was cut back by 0 bases and J by 2 bases. Germline V gene lookup returns CDR1 SGHDT and CDR2 YYEEEE. This CDR3 has 15 residues. As DNA, the CDR3 is TGTGCCAGCAGCTTGGCGGGGCGGGGGGCCTACGAGCAGTACTTC. It is translated as CASSLAGRGAYEQYF. Together with reference TRBV5-6 and TRBJ2-7, the CDR3 gives the full variable domain: DAGVTQSPTHLIKTRGQQVTLRCSPKSGHDTVSWYQQALGQGPQFIFQYYEEEERQRGNFPDRFSGHQFPNYSSELNVNALLLGDSALYLCASSLAGRGAYEQYFGPGTRLTVT.

This clonotype was seen more than once but under ten times. The chain carries TRBV30 and TRBJ2-1; 7 nucleotides align to TRBD2. The V segment lost 5 bases and the J segment 7 bases; nucleotides outside the gene matches: 11. This CDR3 has 14 residues. Germline V gene lookup returns CDR1 GTSNPN and CDR2 SVGIG (reference sequence). The DNA for the CDR3 is TGTGCCTGGTTAAGCGGGACCGTCCCTAATGAGCAGTTCTTC. Its protein is CAWLSGTVPNEQFF.

A few counts support this clonotype. The chain recombines TRBV3-1 with TRBJ2-7, with D perhaps assigned TRBD1 or TRBD2 (6 bases each). This CDR3 is 15 amino acids long. V lost 4 bases and J lost 0, with 13 bases in between. Germline V CDR1 and CDR2: LGHDT, YNNKEL (reference sequence). The CDR3 nucleotides are TGTGCCAGCAGCCCCCAAGGGGGGCCCTCCTACGAGCAGTACTTC. This codes for CASSPQGGPSYEQYF.

The rearrangement links TRBV15 to TRBJ2-1; TRBD1 or TRBD2 may be the D gene (6 bases each). Trimming pared 0 bases from V and 8 bases from J, leaving 14 bases between. Germline CDR1 LNHNV, CDR2 YYDKDF (reference sequence). The CDR3 length is 15 residues. Here the CDR3 DNA reads TGTGCCACCAGCAGAGATAGGCTGGGGGGCGATGAGCAGTTCTTC. It yields the protein CATSRDRLGGDEQFF.